This T cell receptor beta chain was identified in a study of identical twins. Germline CDR1 and CDR2: KGHDR and SFDVKD. The CDR3 has 14 residues. After removal of 5 bases from V and 4 bases from J, the junction contained 4 bases not matched to a gene. TCRdb analysed the 5' RACE reads with MiXCR anew, one entry per CDR3 protein. The sample yields roughly 1.6 million distinct CDR3 sequences, about 30% seen once. This clonotype was seen ten or more times. This receptor was obtained from a newborn girl in good health. The J gene is TRBJ2-1, the V gene TRBV24-1; 7 bases fit TRBD1. Sequenced sample: cord blood. The CDR3 DNA is TGTGCCACCAGTGGGTCGACAGGGTACAATGAGCAGTTCTTC. Its translation: CATSGSTGYNEQFF.